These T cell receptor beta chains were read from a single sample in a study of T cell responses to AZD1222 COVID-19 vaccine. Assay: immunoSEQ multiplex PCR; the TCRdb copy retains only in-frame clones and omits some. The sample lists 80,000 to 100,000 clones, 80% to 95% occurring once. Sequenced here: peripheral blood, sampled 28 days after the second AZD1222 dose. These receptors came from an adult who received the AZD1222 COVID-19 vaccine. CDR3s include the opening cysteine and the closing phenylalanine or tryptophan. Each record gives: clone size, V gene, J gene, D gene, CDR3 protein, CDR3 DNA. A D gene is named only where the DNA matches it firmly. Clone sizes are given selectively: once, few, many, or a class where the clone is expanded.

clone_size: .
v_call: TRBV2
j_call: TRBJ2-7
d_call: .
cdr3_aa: CATRGQRDYEQYF
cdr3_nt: TGTGCCACCCGGGGCCAGAGGGACTACGAGCAGTACTTC

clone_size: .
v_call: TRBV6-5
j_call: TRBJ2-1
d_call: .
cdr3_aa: CASSQFRDLPLREFF
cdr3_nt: TGTGCCAGCAGCCAATTCCGGGACTTACCCTTAAGGGAGTTCTTC

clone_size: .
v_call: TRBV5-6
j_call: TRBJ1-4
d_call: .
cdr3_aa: CASSRAGSSNEKLFF
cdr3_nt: TGTGCCAGCAGCCGTGCAGGGAGCTCTAATGAAAAACTGTTTTTT

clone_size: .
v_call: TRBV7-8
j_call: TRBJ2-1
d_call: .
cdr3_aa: CASSLVGWLAASSYNEQFF
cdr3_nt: TGTGCCAGCAGCTTAGTAGGTTGGCTAGCAGCTAGCTCCTACAATGAGCAGTTCTTC

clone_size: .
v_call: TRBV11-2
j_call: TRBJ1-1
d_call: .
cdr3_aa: CASSSTVPRGAIYTEAFF
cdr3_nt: TGTGCCAGCAGCTCGACCGTACCAAGGGGAGCGATATACACTGAAGCTTTCTTT

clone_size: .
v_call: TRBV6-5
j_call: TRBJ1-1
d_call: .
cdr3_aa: CASSYRRGTEAFF
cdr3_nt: TGTGCCAGCAGTTACCGCCGGGGCACTGAAGCTTTCTTT

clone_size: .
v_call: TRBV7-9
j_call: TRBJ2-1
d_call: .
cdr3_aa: CASSPPGTGYNEQFF
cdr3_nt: TGTGCCAGCAGCCCCCCCGGGACTGGGTACAATGAGCAGTTCTTC

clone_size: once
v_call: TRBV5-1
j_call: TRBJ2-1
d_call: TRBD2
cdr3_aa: CASSLITSGVNEQFF
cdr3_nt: TGCGCCAGCAGCTTGATCACTAGCGGGGTCAATGAGCAGTTCTTC

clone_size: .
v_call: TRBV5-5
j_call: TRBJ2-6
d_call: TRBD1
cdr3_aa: CASSRGQAYSGANVLTF
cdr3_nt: TGTGCCAGCAGCAGGGGACAGGCTTACTCTGGGGCCAACGTCCTGACTTTC

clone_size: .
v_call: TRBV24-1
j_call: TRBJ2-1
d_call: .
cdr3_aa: CATSDLIGDEQFF
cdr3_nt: TGTGCCACCAGTGACCTAATAGGGGATGAGCAGTTCTTC